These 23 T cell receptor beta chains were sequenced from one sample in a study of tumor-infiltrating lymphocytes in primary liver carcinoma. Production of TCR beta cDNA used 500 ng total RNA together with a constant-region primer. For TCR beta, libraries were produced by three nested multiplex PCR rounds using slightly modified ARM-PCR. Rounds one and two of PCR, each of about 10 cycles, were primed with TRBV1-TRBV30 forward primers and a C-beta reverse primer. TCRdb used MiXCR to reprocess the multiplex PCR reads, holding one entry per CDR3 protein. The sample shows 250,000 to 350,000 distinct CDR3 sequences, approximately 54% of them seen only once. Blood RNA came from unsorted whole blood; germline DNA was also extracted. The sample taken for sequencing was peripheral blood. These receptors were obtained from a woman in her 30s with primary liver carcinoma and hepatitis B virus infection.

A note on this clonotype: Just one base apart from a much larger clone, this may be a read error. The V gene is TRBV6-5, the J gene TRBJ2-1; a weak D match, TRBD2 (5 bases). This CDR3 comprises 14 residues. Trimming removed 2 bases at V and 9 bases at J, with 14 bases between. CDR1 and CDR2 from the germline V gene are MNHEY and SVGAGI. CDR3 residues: CASSYEGQAGEQFF. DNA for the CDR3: TGTGCCAGCAGTTACGAGGGTCAGGCCGGTGAGCAGTTCTTC.

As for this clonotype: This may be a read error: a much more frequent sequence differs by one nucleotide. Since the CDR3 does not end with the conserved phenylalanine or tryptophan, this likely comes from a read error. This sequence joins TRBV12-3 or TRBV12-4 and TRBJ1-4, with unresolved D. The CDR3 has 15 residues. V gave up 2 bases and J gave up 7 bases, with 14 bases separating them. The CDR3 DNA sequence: TGTGCCAGCAGTTTAAGGCTTTCTTCGTCTGAAAAACTGTTTCTT. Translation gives CASSLRLSSSEKLFL.

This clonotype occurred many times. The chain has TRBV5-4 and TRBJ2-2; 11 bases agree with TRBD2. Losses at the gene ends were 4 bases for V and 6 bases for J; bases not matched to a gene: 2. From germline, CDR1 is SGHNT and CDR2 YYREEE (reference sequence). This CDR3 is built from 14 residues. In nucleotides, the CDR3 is TGTGCCAGCAGCGAACTAGCGGGAGCCGGGGAGCTGTTTTTT. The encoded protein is CASSELAGAGELFF.

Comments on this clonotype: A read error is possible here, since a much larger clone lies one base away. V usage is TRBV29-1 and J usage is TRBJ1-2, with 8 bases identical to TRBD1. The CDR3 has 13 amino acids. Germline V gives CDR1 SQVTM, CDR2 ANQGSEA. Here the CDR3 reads CSVPGQGDYDYTF. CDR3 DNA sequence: TGCAGCGTTCCCGGACAGGGCGATTATGACTACACCTTC. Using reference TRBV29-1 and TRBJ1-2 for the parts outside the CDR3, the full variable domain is SAVISQKPSRDICQRGTSLTIQCQVDSQVTMMFWYRQQPGQSLTLIATANQGSEATYESGFVIDKFPISRPNLTFSTLTVSNMSPEDSSIYLCSVPGQGDYDYTFGSGTRLTVV.

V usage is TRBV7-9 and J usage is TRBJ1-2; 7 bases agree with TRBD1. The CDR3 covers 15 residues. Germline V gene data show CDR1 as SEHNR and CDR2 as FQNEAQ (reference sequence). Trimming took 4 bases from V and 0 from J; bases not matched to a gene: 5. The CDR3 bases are TGTGCCAGCAGCTCAGGACAGGCGACTAACTATGGCTACACCTTC. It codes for CASSSGQATNYGYTF.

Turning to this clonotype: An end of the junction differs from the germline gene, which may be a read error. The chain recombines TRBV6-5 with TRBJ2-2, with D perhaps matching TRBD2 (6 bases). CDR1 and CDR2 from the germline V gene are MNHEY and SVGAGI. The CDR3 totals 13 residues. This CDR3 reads CASSSDPMGGLFF. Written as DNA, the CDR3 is TGTGCCAGCAGTTCCGACCCGATGGGGGGGCTGTTTTTT.

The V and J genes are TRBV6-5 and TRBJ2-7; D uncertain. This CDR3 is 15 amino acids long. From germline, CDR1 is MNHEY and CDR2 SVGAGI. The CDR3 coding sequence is TGTGACGGCAGTTACTCGATCACAGCTAACCACGAGCAGTACTTC. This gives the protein CDGSYSITANHEQYF.

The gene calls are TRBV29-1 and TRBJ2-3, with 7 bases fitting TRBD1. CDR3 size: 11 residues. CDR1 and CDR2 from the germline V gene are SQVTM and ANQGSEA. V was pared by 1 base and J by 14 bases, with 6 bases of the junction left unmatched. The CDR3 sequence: CSVEGSYRGYF. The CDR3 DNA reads TGCAGCGTTGAAGGGTCTTACAGGGGGTATTTT.

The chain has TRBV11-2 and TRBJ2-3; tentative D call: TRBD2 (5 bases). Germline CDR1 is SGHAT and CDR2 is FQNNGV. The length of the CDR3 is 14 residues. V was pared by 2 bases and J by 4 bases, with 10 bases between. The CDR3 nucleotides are TGTGCCAGCAGCTTATCGGCTAGCTCAGATACGCAGTATTTT. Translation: CASSLSASSDTQYF.

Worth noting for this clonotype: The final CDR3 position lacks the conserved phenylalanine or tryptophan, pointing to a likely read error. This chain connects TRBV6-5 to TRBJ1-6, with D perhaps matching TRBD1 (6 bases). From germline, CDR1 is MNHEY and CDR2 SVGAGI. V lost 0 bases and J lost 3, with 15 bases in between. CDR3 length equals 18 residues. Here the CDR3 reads CASSYSPTGSRYNSPLHL. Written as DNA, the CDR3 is TGTGCCAGCAGTTACTCTCCTACAGGGTCCCGCTATAATTCACCCCTCCACTTA.

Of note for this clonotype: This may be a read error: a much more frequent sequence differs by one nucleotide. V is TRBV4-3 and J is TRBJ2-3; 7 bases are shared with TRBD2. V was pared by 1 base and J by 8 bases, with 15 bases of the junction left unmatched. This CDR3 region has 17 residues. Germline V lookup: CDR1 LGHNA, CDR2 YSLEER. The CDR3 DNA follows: TGCGCCAGCAGCCAAGCTACCGGACTAGTAACGGGTAGTACGCAGTATTTT. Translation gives CASSQATGLVTGSTQYF.

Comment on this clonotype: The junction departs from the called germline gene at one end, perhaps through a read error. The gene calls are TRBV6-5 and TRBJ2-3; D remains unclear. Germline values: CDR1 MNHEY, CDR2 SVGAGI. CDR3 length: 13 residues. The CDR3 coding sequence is TGTGCCAACAGTTCGCCTAGTACAGATACGCAGTATTTT. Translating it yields CANSSPSTDTQYF.

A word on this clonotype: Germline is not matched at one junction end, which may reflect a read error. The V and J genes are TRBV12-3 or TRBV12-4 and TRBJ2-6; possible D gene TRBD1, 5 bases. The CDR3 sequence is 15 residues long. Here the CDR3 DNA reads TGTGCTAGCAGGGAACCGGGTACTGGGGCCAACATCCTGACTTTC. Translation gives CASREPGTGANILTF.

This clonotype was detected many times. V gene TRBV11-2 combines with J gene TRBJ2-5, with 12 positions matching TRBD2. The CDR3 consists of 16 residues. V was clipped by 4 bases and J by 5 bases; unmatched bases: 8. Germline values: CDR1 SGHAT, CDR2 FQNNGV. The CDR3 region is CASSSRLAGVRETQYF. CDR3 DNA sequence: TGTGCCAGCAGCTCGCGACTAGCGGGAGTGCGGGAGACCCAGTACTTC.

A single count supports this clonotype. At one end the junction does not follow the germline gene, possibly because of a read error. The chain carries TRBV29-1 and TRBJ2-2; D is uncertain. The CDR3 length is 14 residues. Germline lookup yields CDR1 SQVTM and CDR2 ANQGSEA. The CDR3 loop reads CCVERELGTGELFF. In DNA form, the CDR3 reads TGCTGCGTTGAACGAGAGTTAGGCACCGGGGAGCTGTTTTTT.

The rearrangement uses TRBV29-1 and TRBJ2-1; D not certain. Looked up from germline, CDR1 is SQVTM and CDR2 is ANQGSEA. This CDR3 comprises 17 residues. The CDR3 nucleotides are TGCAGTGACCCCGGTCTCGCAGGAGTCAGCTCCTACAATGAGCAGTTCTTC. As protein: CSDPGLAGVSSYNEQFF.

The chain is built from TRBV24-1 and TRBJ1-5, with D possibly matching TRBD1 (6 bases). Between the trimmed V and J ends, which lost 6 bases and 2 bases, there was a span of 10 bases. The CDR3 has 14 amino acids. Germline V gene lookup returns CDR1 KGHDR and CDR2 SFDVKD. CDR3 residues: CATSTGGGNQPQHF. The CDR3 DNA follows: TGTGCCACCAGTACGGGGGGCGGCAATCAGCCCCAGCATTTT.

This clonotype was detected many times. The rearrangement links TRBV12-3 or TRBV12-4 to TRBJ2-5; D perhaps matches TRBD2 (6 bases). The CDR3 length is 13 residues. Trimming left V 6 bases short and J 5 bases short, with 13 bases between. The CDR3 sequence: CASRRDWGETQYF. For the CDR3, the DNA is TGTGCCAGCAGACGGGACTGGGGGGAGACCCAGTACTTC.

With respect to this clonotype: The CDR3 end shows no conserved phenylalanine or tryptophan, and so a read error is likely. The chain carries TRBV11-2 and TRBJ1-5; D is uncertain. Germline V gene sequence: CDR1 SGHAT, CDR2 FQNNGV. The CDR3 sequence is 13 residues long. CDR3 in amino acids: CASGLEDNQPQHL. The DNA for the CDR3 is TGTGCCAGCGGCTTAGAAGATAATCAGCCCCAGCATCTT.

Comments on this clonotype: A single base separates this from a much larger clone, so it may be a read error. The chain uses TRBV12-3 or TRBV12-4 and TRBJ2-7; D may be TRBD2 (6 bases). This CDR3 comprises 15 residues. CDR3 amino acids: CASSPTGTDSCEQYF. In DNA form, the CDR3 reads TGTGCCAGCAGTCCTACCGGGACTGACTCCTGCGAGCAGTACTTC.

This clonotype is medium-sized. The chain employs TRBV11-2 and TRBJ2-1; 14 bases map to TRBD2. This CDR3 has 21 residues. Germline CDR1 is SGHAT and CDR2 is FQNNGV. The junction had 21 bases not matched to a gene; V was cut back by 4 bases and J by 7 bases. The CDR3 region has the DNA TGTGCCAGCAGCTCTACCCGGGTGGGACTAGCGGGAGAGGGCACGAAGAATGAGCAGTTCTTC. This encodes CASSSTRVGLAGEGTKNEQFF.

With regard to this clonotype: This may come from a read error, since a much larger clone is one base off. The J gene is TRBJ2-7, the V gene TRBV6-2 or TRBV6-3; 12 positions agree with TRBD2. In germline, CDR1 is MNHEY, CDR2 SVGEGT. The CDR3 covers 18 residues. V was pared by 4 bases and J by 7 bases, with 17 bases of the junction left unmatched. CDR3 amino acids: CASSSIPQTSGSTKEQYF. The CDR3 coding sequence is TGTGCCAGCAGTTCCATACCCCAGACTAGCGGGAGTACCAAGGAGCAGTACTTC.

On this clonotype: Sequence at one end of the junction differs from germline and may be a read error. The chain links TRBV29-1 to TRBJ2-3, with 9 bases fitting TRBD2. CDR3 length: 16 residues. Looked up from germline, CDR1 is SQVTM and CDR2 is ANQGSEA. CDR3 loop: CSVEVAGVGSTDAQYF. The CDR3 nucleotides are TGCAGCGTTGAAGTAGCGGGAGTGGGAAGCACAGATGCGCAGTATTTT.